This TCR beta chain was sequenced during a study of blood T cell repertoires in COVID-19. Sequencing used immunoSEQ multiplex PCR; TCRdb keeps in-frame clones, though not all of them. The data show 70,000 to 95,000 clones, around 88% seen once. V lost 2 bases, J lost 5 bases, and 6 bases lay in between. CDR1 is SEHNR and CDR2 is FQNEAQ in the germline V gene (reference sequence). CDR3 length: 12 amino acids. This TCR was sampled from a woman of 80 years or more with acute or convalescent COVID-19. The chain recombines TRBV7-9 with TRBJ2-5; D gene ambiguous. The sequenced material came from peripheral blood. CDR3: CASSLNRETQYF. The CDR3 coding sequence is TGTGCCAGCAGCTTAAATCGGGAGACCCAGTACTTC.